This is a list of T cell receptor beta chains from one sample in a study of T cell changes during pregnancy in multiple sclerosis. TCRdb's copy holds only in-frame clones and misses some; the assay was immunoSEQ multiplex PCR. The table shows approximately 88,000 clones, with over 85% occurring only once. Sequences were derived from peripheral blood, sampled in the first trimester of pregnancy. The receptor set was obtained from a female donor with multiple sclerosis, enrolled in a pregnancy study. The CDR3 runs from the conserved cysteine through the conserved F or W. A D gene is named only where the DNA matches it firmly. Rows give clone size only sometimes, using once, few, many, or a class for an expanded clone.

d_call | j_call | v_call | clone_size | cdr3_nt | cdr3_aa
NA | TRBJ2-4 | TRBV5-4 | once | TGTGCCAGCAGCTTGTTTACTAGCAGAGAAAACATTCAGTACTTC | CASSLFTSRENIQYF
TRBD1 | TRBJ2-2 | TRBV10-3 | NA | TGTGCCATCAGATCGGACAGGGGCGAAGCCACCGGGGAGCTGTTTTTT | CAIRSDRGEATGELFF
NA | TRBJ2-5 | TRBV7-6 | NA | TGTGCCAGCAGCTTATCTAGGAGGGAGACCCAGTACTTC | CASSLSRRETQYF
NA | TRBJ2-7 | TRBV19 | NA | TGTGCCAGTAGTATCCCGTCCCAGGGAGGGGGCTACGAGCAGTACTTC | CASSIPSQGGGYEQYF
TRBD1 | TRBJ2-7 | TRBV6-5 | NA | TGTGCCAGCACCCGGGACAGGAGCTCCTACGAGCAGTACTTC | CASTRDRSSYEQYF
TRBD1 | TRBJ2-2 | TRBV19 | NA | TGTGCCAGTTCGGACAGGGGGGACACCGGGGAGCTGTTTTTT | CASSDRGDTGELFF
TRBD1 | TRBJ1-2 | TRBV19 | NA | TGTGCCAGTAGTATAGAGCTCGACAGGGCGGATAGCTATGGCTACACCTTC | CASSIELDRADSYGYTF
TRBD2 | TRBJ2-1 | TRBV7-3 | once | TGTGCCAGCAGCAGAACCGGGACTAGCAACGTCAATGAGCAGTTCTTC | CASSRTGTSNVNEQFF
NA | TRBJ1-4 | TRBV19 | NA | TGTGCCAGGTCAGTAACTAATGAAAAACTGTTTTTT | CARSVTNEKLFF
NA | TRBJ2-1 | TRBV7-9 | NA | TGTGCCAGCAGCCCCCCCTGGGGCCTGAGCAATGAGCAGTTCTTC | CASSPPWGLSNEQFF
TRBD1 | TRBJ2-6 | TRBV10-3 | NA | TGTGCCATCACCTCTGACTCCGGGACAGGGGGCTCTGGGGCCAACGTCCTGACTTTC | CAITSDSGTGGSGANVLTF
TRBD2 | TRBJ2-7 | TRBV5-1 | NA | TGCGCCAGCAGCTCGAGCGGGGGGCTAGTTCCCGAGCAGTACTTC | CASSSSGGLVPEQYF
TRBD2 | TRBJ2-3 | TRBV2 | NA | TGTGCCAGCAGTGGACTAGCGGGGGGGACAGATACGCAGTATTTT | CASSGLAGGTDTQYF
TRBD1 | TRBJ2-7 | TRBV27 | NA | TGTGCCAGCAGCCTGACAGGGGTCGAGCAGTACTTC | CASSLTGVEQYF
TRBD2 | TRBJ2-5 | TRBV9 | NA | TGTGCCAGCAGCGTAGCGGGGGGGCCGATGGAGACCCAGTACTTC | CASSVAGGPMETQYF
TRBD2 | TRBJ2-1 | TRBV9 | NA | TGTGCCAGCAGCGTTGGCGGGGGGAATGAGCAGTTCTTC | CASSVGGGNEQFF
NA | TRBJ1-1 | TRBV5-8 | NA | TGTGCCAGCAGCTTGGGGTTCAGAATGAACACTGAAGCTTTCTTT | CASSLGFRMNTEAFF
NA | TRBJ2-7 | TRBV9 | NA | TGTGCCAGCAGCGGAGGGGGATTTGGCGAGCAGTACTTC | CASSGGGFGEQYF
NA | TRBJ2-1 | TRBV19 | NA | TGTGCCAGTAGTATAGATGAGGGATTAGAGCAGTTCTTC | CASSIDEGLEQFF
NA | TRBJ2-2 | TRBV27 | NA | TGTGCCAGCAGCATAGGGTGGGAGACCGGGGAGCTGTTTTTT | CASSIGWETGELFF
NA | TRBJ1-1 | TRBV15 | NA | TGTGCCACCAGCCTAGAATCCCGTATGAACACTGAAGCTTTCTTT | CATSLESRMNTEAFF
TRBD1 | TRBJ2-7 | TRBV18 | NA | TGTGCCAGCTCACGCTTGGGACAGGGAACAGGCGAGCAGTACTTC | CASSRLGQGTGEQYF
NA | TRBJ2-3 | TRBV4-1 | NA | TGCGCCAGCAGCCAAGGGAGTCTAGTTAGCACAGATACGCAGTATTTT | CASSQGSLVSTDTQYF
TRBD1 | TRBJ2-5 | TRBV25-1 | NA | TGTGCCAGCAGGACCGCCTGGACAGGGGGGTACCAAGAGACCCAGTACTTC | CASRTAWTGGYQETQYF
TRBD1 | TRBJ1-2 | TRBV2 | NA | TGTGCCAGCAGTGCACAGGGGGCGATAAACTATGGCTACACCTTC | CASSAQGAINYGYTF
NA | TRBJ1-3 | TRBV7-6 | NA | TGTGCCAGCAGTCATCCCGCGGCCTCTGGAAACACCATATATTTT | CASSHPAASGNTIYF
NA | TRBJ1-1 | TRBV13 | NA | TGTGCCAGCAGCCCGAAAAACCGCGGGAACACTGAAGCTTTCTTT | CASSPKNRGNTEAFF
TRBD1 | TRBJ2-3 | TRBV10-3 | NA | TGTGCCATCAGTGAGTCAGTGGGGACAGGTAGCACAGATACGCAGTATTTT | CAISESVGTGSTDTQYF
TRBD1 | TRBJ2-1 | TRBV2 | NA | TGTGCCAGCAGGGAAAAGGTGGGACAGTACTACAATGAGCAGTTCTTC | CASREKVGQYYNEQFF
NA | TRBJ1-2 | TRBV6-5 | NA | TGTGCCAGCAGTTACTCGACCACAGGGTACGGAGGCTACACCTTC | CASSYSTTGYGGYTF
TRBD1 | TRBJ1-2 | TRBV5-1 | NA | TGCGCCAGCAACCCGGGACAGCTAATCTATGGCTACACCTTC | CASNPGQLIYGYTF
NA | TRBJ2-3 | TRBV18 | NA | TGTGCCAGCTCACCAGACCGTTCCAGGGGTACGGTCACAGATACGCAGTATTTT | CASSPDRSRGTVTDTQYF
NA | TRBJ1-4 | TRBV28 | once | TGTGCCAGCAGTAGAGCAGGGACTAATGAAAAACTGTTTTTT | CASSRAGTNEKLFF
TRBD1 | TRBJ1-6 | TRBV18 | once | TGTGCCAGCTCACCACGAATGGACAGGGGTTTCTCACCCCTCCACTTT | CASSPRMDRGFSPLHF
TRBD1 | TRBJ2-7 | TRBV6-1 | NA | TGTGCCAGCAGTGTAGACAGGGGCTACGAGCAGTACTTC | CASSVDRGYEQYF
TRBD2 | TRBJ2-2 | TRBV19 | NA | TGTGCCAGTAGTAGGGAGCGGGGGGGTCGAACCGGGGAGCTGTTTTTT | CASSRERGGRTGELFF
TRBD1 | TRBJ1-1 | TRBV19 | NA | TGTGCCAGTAGTATAGGACAGGGGGCGAACACTGAAGCTTTCTTT | CASSIGQGANTEAFF
NA | TRBJ1-1 | TRBV10-3 | NA | TGTGCCATCAGTGATGGGGGGGCAGAGGAGGCTTTCTTT | CAISDGGAEEAFF
TRBD1 | TRBJ2-7 | TRBV5-1 | once | TGCGCCAGCAGCACAGGGACAGCGAGCTCCTACGAGCAGTACTTC | CASSTGTASSYEQYF
TRBD1 | TRBJ1-4 | TRBV15 | NA | TGTGCCACCAGCTGGCGACAGGGGCGATCTAATGAAAAACTGTTTTTT | CATSWRQGRSNEKLFF
TRBD2 | TRBJ2-3 | TRBV6-4 | NA | TGTGCCAGCAGGCCTAGCGGGGGAACCGTCACAGATACGCAGTATTTT | CASRPSGGTVTDTQYF
TRBD1 | TRBJ1-4 | TRBV7-4 | few | TGTGCCAGCAGCTTCGGGGCTCGACAGGGGGCCCGAACTAATGAAAAACTGTTTTTT | CASSFGARQGARTNEKLFF